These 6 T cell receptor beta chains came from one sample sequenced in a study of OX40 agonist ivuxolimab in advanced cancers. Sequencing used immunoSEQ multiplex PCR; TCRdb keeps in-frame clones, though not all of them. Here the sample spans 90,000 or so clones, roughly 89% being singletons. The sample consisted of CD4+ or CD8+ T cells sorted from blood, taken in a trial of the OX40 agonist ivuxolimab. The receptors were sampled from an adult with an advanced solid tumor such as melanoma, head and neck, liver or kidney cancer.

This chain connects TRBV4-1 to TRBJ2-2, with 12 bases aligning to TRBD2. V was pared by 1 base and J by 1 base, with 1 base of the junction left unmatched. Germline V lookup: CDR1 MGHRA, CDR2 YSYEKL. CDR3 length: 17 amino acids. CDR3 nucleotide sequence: TGCGCCAGCAGCCAAGGGGGACTAGCGGGGAACACCGGGGAGCTGTTTTTT. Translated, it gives CASSQGGLAGNTGELFF.

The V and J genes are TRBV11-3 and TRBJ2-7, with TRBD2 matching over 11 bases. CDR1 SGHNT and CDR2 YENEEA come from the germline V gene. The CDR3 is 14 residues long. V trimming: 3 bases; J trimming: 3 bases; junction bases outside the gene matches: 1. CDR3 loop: CASSFSGRDYEQYF. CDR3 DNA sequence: TGTGCCAGCAGCTTTAGCGGGAGGGACTACGAGCAGTACTTC.

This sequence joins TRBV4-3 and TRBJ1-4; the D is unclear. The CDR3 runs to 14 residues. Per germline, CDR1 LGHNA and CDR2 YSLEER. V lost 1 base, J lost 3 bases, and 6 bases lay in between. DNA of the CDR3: TGCGCCAGCAGCCAAGGGTTTGCTAATGAAAAACTGTTTTTT. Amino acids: CASSQGFANEKLFF.

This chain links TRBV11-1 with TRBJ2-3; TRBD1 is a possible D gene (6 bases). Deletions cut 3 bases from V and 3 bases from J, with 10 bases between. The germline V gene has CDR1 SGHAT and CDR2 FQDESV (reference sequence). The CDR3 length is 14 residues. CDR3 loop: CASSFFRGTDTQYF. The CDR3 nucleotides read TGTGCCAGCAGCTTCTTCAGGGGTACAGATACGCAGTATTTT.

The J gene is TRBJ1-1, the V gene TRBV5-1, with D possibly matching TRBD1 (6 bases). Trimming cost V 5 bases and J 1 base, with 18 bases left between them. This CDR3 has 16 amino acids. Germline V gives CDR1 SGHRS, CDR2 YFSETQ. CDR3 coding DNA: TGCGCCAGCAGGAACCAGCCGGGGGGGCCGAACACTGAAGCTTTCTTT. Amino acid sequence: CASRNQPGGPNTEAFF.

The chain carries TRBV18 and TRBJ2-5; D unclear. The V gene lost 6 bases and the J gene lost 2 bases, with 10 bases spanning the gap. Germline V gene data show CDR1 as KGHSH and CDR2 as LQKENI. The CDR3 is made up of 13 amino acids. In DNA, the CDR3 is TGTGCCAGCTCCCCAGGACCTCAAGAGACCCAGTACTTC. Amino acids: CASSPGPQETQYF.